A selection of T cell receptor beta chains follows, all from one sample in a study of cytomegalovirus exposure and HLA in healthy donors. This table comes from immunoSEQ multiplex PCR, and its TCRdb copy is limited to in-frame clones, with some not included. The sample gives 150,000 to 200,000 clones, 75% to 90% of which show up once; 6.5% is in the top ten. The specimen was PBMCs. The origin of the receptors is a woman aged 45-60 years in good health and CMV-seropositive. CDR3s include the opening cysteine and the closing phenylalanine or tryptophan.

v_call	j_call	cdr3_aa
TRBV5-6	TRBJ1-1	CASSFWTVNTEAFF
TRBV28	TRBJ2-2	CASSFGGARDGELFF
TRBV12-5	TRBJ2-7	CASAFGQGVAYEQYF
TRBV5-1	TRBJ2-3	CASSNGRATDTQYF
TRBV2	TRBJ2-1	CASRTGDSPNEQFF
TRBV7-7	TRBJ2-7	CASSFDRGGEQYF
TRBV19	TRBJ1-1	CASSNPRGPMNTEAFF
TRBV19	TRBJ1-2	CASRNPGQGNYGYTF
TRBV5-1	TRBJ1-1	CASSFGGQTEAFF
TRBV28	TRBJ2-6	CASRTGSSGANVLTF
TRBV27	TRBJ2-5	CASSRTGQETQYF
TRBV5-4	TRBJ2-3	CASSTLLEASTDTQYF
TRBV28	TRBJ2-4	CASGAGAKNIQYF
TRBV7-8	TRBJ2-7	CASSFLDSGAEVSYEQYF
TRBV29-1	TRBJ2-3	CSVESGSTDTQYF
TRBV7-9	TRBJ1-6	CASSNVPIENSPLHF
TRBV5-4	TRBJ1-4	CASSYGGDSTNEKLFF
TRBV7-3	TRBJ2-1	CASSLNGWDGRARSYNEQFF
TRBV5-1	TRBJ2-5	CASSRQGAETQYF
TRBV18	TRBJ2-7	CASSPQAGFSNYEQYF
TRBV10-2	TRBJ1-3	CASMGTGEDTIYF
TRBV5-1	TRBJ2-2	CASSLAVAGGPGELFF
TRBV28	TRBJ2-5	CASSAYQGVMEETQYF
TRBV2	TRBJ1-4	CASSEVPGENEKLFF
TRBV19	TRBJ2-7	CASSKTGQDTYEQYF
TRBV6-5	TRBJ2-3	CASSYSPQEGTDTQYF
TRBV28	TRBJ2-3	CASSPPDYTDTQYF
TRBV7-9	TRBJ2-5	CASTTGETQYF
TRBV5-1	TRBJ2-2	CASSPSDSPAGELFF
TRBV2	TRBJ2-1	CASRGGTSGAIQFF
TRBV7-2	TRBJ2-7	CASSIDQRGSYEQYF
TRBV4-3	TRBJ2-1	CASSHAPVTYNEQFF
TRBV5-6	TRBJ2-1	CASSFSRDRRAYNEQFF
TRBV10-3	TRBJ1-2	CAISERGTGIHGYTF
TRBV11-2	TRBJ2-5	CASSETSGIATQYF
TRBV6-6	TRBJ1-2	CASSYSVGGGRGYTF
TRBV28	TRBJ1-5	CASSPQGGASNQPQHF
TRBV7-9	TRBJ1-4	CASSLRAGDVEKLFF
TRBV7-9	TRBJ1-1	CVMGPLNTEAFF
TRBV13	TRBJ2-3	CASSTSTDTQYF
TRBV5-4	TRBJ2-3	CASSYRLAGFTDTQYF
TRBV6-4	TRBJ2-7	CASRRPSGPPGEQYF
TRBV7-3	TRBJ2-7	CASSLNGAGPYEQYF
TRBV6-5	TRBJ2-2	CASSWGLVSAGELFF
TRBV19	TRBJ1-4	CASSRTGLVDEKLFF
TRBV6-5	TRBJ1-6	CASSEDLNSPLHF
TRBV9	TRBJ2-1	CASSVGIGLAYNEQFF
TRBV19	TRBJ2-7	CASSIGLDSSYEQYF
TRBV15	TRBJ2-4	CATSTRDSLRNIQYF
TRBV18	TRBJ1-5	CASSRGTGNNQPQHF
TRBV4-3	TRBJ1-1	CASSNLETGGPMNTEAFF
TRBV18	TRBJ1-2	CASSPREGEIGYGYTF
TRBV2	TRBJ2-3	CASSGGGFTDTQYF
TRBV7-2	TRBJ1-5	CASSLGIDRSQHF
TRBV10-3	TRBJ2-3	CAGGQASDTQYF
TRBV10-1	TRBJ2-3	CASSDRRGTDTQYF
TRBV6-5	TRBJ1-1	CASRTTGGTEAFF
TRBV5-1	TRBJ1-6	CASRVSGGNSPLHF
TRBV10-1	TRBJ2-3	CASSESTGSDTQYF